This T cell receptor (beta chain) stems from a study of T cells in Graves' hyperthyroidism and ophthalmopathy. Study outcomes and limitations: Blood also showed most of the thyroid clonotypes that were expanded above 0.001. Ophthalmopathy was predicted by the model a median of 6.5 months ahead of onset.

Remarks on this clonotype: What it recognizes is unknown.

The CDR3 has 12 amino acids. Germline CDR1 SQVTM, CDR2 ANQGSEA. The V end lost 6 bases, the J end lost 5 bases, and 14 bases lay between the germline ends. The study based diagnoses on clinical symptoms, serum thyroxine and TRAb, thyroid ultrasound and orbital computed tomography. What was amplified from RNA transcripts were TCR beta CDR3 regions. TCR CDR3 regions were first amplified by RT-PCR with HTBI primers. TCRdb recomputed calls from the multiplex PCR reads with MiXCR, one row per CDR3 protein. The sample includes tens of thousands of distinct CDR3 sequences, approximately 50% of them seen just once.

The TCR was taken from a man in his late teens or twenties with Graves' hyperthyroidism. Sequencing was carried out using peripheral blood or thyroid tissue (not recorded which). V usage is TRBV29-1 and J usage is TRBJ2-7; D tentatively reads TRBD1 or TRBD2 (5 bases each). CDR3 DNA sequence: TGCAGCGTAACCTTGCTGGGGGACGAGCAGTACTTC. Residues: CSVTLLGDEQYF.